These T cell receptor beta chains were read from a single sample in a study of blood T cells in healthy people across ages. One entry per CDR3 protein, called by TCRdb with MiXCR from the 5' RACE reads. The table lists hundreds of thousands of distinct CDR3 sequences, about 53% of them singletons, with approximately 40% in the top ten. Sequencing was performed on blood. These receptors all come from a man at least 80 years old in good health. The CDR3 runs from the conserved cysteine through the conserved F or W. A D gene is named only where the DNA matches it firmly. Only part of the rows carry a size: once, few, many, or a class if the clone is expanded.

TRBJ2-2	TRBV6-5	-	TRBD2	TGTGCCAGCAGTATGACTAGCGGCGGGGAGCTGTTTTTT	CASSMTSGGELFF
TRBJ2-7	TRBV20-1	few	TRBD1	TGCAGTGCTAGATCCGGGACAGGGGAATACGAGCAGTACTTC	CSARSGTGEYEQYF
TRBJ2-7	TRBV25-1	few	TRBD2	TGTGCCAGCAGTGAATTTAGCGGGAGCTCCTACGAGCAGTACTTC	CASSEFSGSSYEQYF
TRBJ2-5	TRBV5-1	few	TRBD2	TGCGCCAGCAGCCTGGGAAGCGCCGGACTAGCGGGAGTTGGGCAGTACTTC	CASSLGSAGLAGVGQYF
TRBJ2-5	TRBV28	-	-	TGTGCCAGCCAGCCGGAGGGGGAGACCCAGTACTTC	CASQPEGETQYF
TRBJ2-3	TRBV24-1	-	-	TGTGCCACCAGTGACCCCGCGGGGCGGCCGGGGACAGATACGCAGTATTTT	CATSDPAGRPGTDTQYF
TRBJ2-2	TRBV11-3	-	-	TGTGCCAGCAGCCATCAGGAGAACACCGGGGAGCTGTTTTTT	CASSHQENTGELFF
TRBJ2-3	TRBV10-3	-	TRBD1	TGTGCCATCAGGCCGGGACAGGGTACAGATACGCAGTATTTT	CAIRPGQGTDTQYF
TRBJ2-7	TRBV5-1	-	-	TGCGCCAGCAGCTTGGGCGGGCGAAACTCCTACGAGCAGTACTTC	CASSLGGRNSYEQYF
TRBJ2-5	TRBV27	few	-	TGTGCCAGCAGGGCAGGGCCCGGGTTCTCTAAAGAGACCCAGTACTTC	CASRAGPGFSKETQYF
TRBJ2-7	TRBV9	few	-	TGTGCCAGCAGCCCCCGGACTACCTACGAGCAGTACTTC	CASSPRTTYEQYF
TRBJ1-2	TRBV12-3/TRBV12-4	-	TRBD1	TGTGCCAGCAGTTCGGACAGGGGGCCGGGCTACACCTTC	CASSSDRGPGYTF
TRBJ2-7	TRBV5-1	-	-	TGCGCCAGCAGTGTCCTAACACAGGTATACAATGAGCAGTACTTC	CASSVLTQVYNEQYF
TRBJ1-1	TRBV5-1	-	TRBD1	TGCGCCAGCAGCCTGAGGACAGGGCAAAACACTGAAGCTTTCTTT	CASSLRTGQNTEAFF
TRBJ2-2	TRBV9	-	TRBD1	TGTGCCAGCAGCGCGACAGGGGGCGACACCGGGGAGCTGTTTTTT	CASSATGGDTGELFF
TRBJ1-2	TRBV6-5	-	-	TGTGCCAGCAGTTACGGGCCTAACTATGGCTACACCTTC	CASSYGPNYGYTF
TRBJ2-1	TRBV20-1	-	-	TGCAGTGCCCTCGGGCTCAACAATGAGCAGTTCTTC	CSALGLNNEQFF
TRBJ1-4	TRBV2	-	-	TGTGCCAGCCAGCTGGTCAGGGTGACTAATGAAAAACTGTTTTTT	CASQLVRVTNEKLFF
TRBJ2-7	TRBV15	-	-	TGTGCCACCAGCAGAGTTAGCGACTCCTACGAGCAGTACTTC	CATSRVSDSYEQYF
TRBJ2-1	TRBV20-1	-	-	TGCAGTGCTAGCTACAGGGTACCGGCCAATGAGCAGTTCTTC	CSASYRVPANEQFF
TRBJ1-2	TRBV11-2	-	-	TGTGCCAGCAGCTTAGACCCGCGGGGGCTAGGCTATGGCTACACCTTC	CASSLDPRGLGYGYTF
TRBJ1-2	TRBV18	-	-	TGTGCCAGCTCACCAGTTGAGGACTATGGCTACACCTTC	CASSPVEDYGYTF
TRBJ2-3	TRBV20-1	few	TRBD2	TGCAGTGCTAGAGATTCCCAGCGGGGGACGCACAGATACGCGTATTTT	CSARDSQRGTHRYAYF
TRBJ2-5	TRBV29-1	-	-	TGCAGCGTTGAGACAGGTCAAGAGACCCAGTACTTC	CSVETGQETQYF
TRBJ1-6	TRBV2	-	-	TGTGCCAGCAGTGAATCGGGGGGCAATTCACCCCTCCACTTT	CASSESGGNSPLHF
TRBJ2-5	TRBV20-1	-	-	TGCAGTGCCCCGGCCAGGACAGAAGAGACCCAGTACTTC	CSAPARTEETQYF
TRBJ2-3	TRBV29-1	few	-	TGCAGCGTTTGGACAGATACGCAGTATTTT	CSVWTDTQYF
TRBJ1-4	TRBV7-2	-	-	TGTGCCAGCAGCTTAGTCATCAGAAATAATGAAAAACTGTTTTTT	CASSLVIRNNEKLFF
TRBJ2-5	TRBV18	few	-	TGTGCCAGCTCCGTGAGTAGAGAGAAAGAGACCCAGTACTTC	CASSVSREKETQYF
TRBJ2-1	TRBV20-1	-	TRBD2	TGCAGTGCTAGCGGTGGGACTAGCGGGAGGGCCCTAGGTAATGAGCAGTTCTTC	CSASGGTSGRALGNEQFF
TRBJ2-4	TRBV6-6	-	-	TGTGCCGCCCAGACTAGTCTTAAAAACATTCAGTACTTC	CAAQTSLKNIQYF
TRBJ2-5	TRBV10-3	-	TRBD2	TGTGCCATCAGTGAGCATGGACTAGCGGGGGTCCAAGAGACCCAGTACTTC	CAISEHGLAGVQETQYF
TRBJ2-5	TRBV20-1	few	-	TGCAGTGCTAGAGATCCAGGGGACTGGGAGACCCAGTACTTC	CSARDPGDWETQYF
TRBJ2-6	TRBV6-5	-	-	TGTGCCAGCAGTTACTCTGGCAGCAGCTCTGGGGCCAACGTCCTGACTTTC	CASSYSGSSSGANVLTF
TRBJ1-4	TRBV7-9	-	-	TGTGCCAGCAGCCCTCCGGGGCTGAAAAACCTGTTTTTT	CASSPPGLKNLFF
TRBJ2-7	TRBV27	-	TRBD1	TGTGCCAGCAGTTTATCCATGACAGGGCCCGACGAGCAGTACTTC	CASSLSMTGPDEQYF
TRBJ2-3	TRBV7-3	-	TRBD2	TGTGCCAGCAGCTCGTCAACCCGAAAGGGAGGGGATACGCAGTATTTT	CASSSSTRKGGDTQYF
TRBJ2-7	TRBV5-1	-	TRBD2	TGCGCCAGCAGCTCTGCTAGCGGGAGCAACGAGCAGTACTTC	CASSSASGSNEQYF
TRBJ2-2	TRBV7-7	-	-	TGTGCTAGCAGCCACCCGTCAGGGGAGCTGTTTTTT	CASSHPSGELFF
TRBJ2-7	TRBV21-1	few	-	TGTGCCAGCAGCAAAGCGAAACAGATCTACGAGCAGTACTTC	CASSKAKQIYEQYF